These 20 T cell receptor beta chains were all obtained from the same sample, sequenced in a study of cytomegalovirus exposure and HLA in healthy donors. Sequencing was performed with immunoSEQ multiplex PCR; in TCRdb, only in-frame clones are kept and a portion is missing. The data hold about 190,000 clones, with more than 65% observed a single time. The sample was PBMCs. These receptors all come from a woman between 18 and 29 years old in good health and CMV-seropositive.

CDR3 protein: CASAGLAGGQETQYF. In nucleotides, the CDR3 is TGTGCCAGCGCGGGGCTAGCGGGGGGCCAAGAGACCCAGTACTTC. The V call is TRBV13, the J call TRBJ2-5; 11 nucleotides match TRBD2. After removal of 8 bases from V and 1 base from J, the junction contained 6 bases not matched to a gene. Germline assignment: CDR1 PRHDT and CDR2 FYEKMQ (reference sequence). This CDR3 is 15 amino acids long. The variable domain in full, with the rest retrieved from reference TRBV13 and TRBJ2-5, is AAGVIQSPRHLIKEKRETATLKCYPIPRHDTVYWYQQGPGQDPQFLISFYEKMQSDKGSIPDRFSAQQFSDYHSELNMSSLELGDSALYFCASAGLAGGQETQYFGPGTRLLVL.

This clone was counted a few times. The V and J genes are TRBV7-9 and TRBJ1-2; D is perhaps TRBD1 (6 bases). Germline V gene sequence: CDR1 SEHNR, CDR2 FQNEAQ (reference sequence). Trimming pared 1 base from V and 8 bases from J, leaving 11 bases between. The CDR3 has 13 residues. CDR3 in DNA: TGTGCCAGCAGCTTAGACGCGGGGGCGGGCTACACCTTC. Translated: CASSLDAGAGYTF.

This chain links TRBV6-6 with TRBJ1-5; tentative D call: TRBD1 (5 bases). Germline V gives CDR1 MNHNY, CDR2 SVGAGI (reference sequence). The CDR3 is 13 residues long. Trimming removed 6 bases from V and 4 bases from J, with 10 bases in between. The CDR3 DNA reads as TGTGCCAGCAGCCTTGACAGAAATCAGCCCCAGCATTTT. This encodes CASSLDRNQPQHF.

The rearrangement uses TRBV2 and TRBJ2-7; tentative D call: TRBD1 (6 bases). From germline, CDR1 is SNHLY and CDR2 FYNNEI. The CDR3 runs 14 residues. Trimming removed 8 bases from V and 0 bases from J, with 14 bases in between. The CDR3 here is CASEGRGISYEQYF. The CDR3 DNA reads TGTGCCAGCGAAGGCAGGGGAATCTCCTACGAGCAGTACTTC.

This chain connects TRBV11-2 to TRBJ1-1; 7 nucleotides align to TRBD1. The CDR3 covers 15 residues. Germline-derived CDR1 and CDR2 are SGHAT and FQNNGV. With V trimmed by 3 bases and J by 0 bases, 4 bases remained unmatched. CDR3 sequence reads: CASSFTGDLNTEAFF. The DNA of the CDR3 is TGTGCCAGCAGCTTTACAGGGGACCTGAACACTGAAGCTTTCTTT.

This CDR3 is CASSLDRVDPHTGELFF. DNA for the CDR3: TGTGCCAGCAGCTTGGACAGGGTTGATCCCCACACCGGGGAGCTGTTTTTT. The chain has TRBV7-6 and TRBJ2-2; 8 positions match TRBD1. The CDR3 is 17 residues long. V gave up 3 bases and J gave up 3 bases; unmatched junction bases: 9. CDR1 SGHVS and CDR2 FNYEAQ come from the germline V gene.

The genes are TRBV5-4 and TRBJ2-2; tentative D call: TRBD2 (6 bases). V lost 0 bases, J lost 3 bases, and 6 bases lay in between. Germline V gives CDR1 SGHNT, CDR2 YYREEE (reference sequence). The CDR3 has 14 amino acids. The CDR3 DNA follows: TGTGCCAGCAGCTTGGGGGGGGACACCGGGGAGCTGTTTTTT. Translating it yields CASSLGGDTGELFF.

This chain uses TRBV6-1 with TRBJ1-5; D gene unclear. The CDR3 consists of 17 residues. V shed 3 bases and J shed 6 bases, with 21 bases lying between them. Germline V lookup: CDR1 MNHNS, CDR2 SASEGT. The CDR3 DNA is TGTGCCAGCAGTGAGTTTGGGGAGAGCATTCAACGTCAGCCCCAGCATTTT. Encoded protein: CASSEFGESIQRQPQHF.

The chain recombines TRBV7-9 with TRBJ1-2, with 8 bases lining up with TRBD1. Germline assignment: CDR1 SEHNR and CDR2 FQNEAQ (reference sequence). CDR3 size: 15 residues. The V gene end was trimmed by 1 base and the J gene end by 1 base; junction bases not matched to a gene: 2. DNA of the CDR3: TGTGCCAGCAGCTTAGTGACAGGGGATAACTATGGCTACACCTTC. This translates into CASSLVTGDNYGYTF.

The chain uses TRBV5-4 and TRBJ2-5; D unclear. The V and J ends lost 1 base and 5 bases respectively, with 12 bases between them. The length of the CDR3 is 14 residues. CDR1 and CDR2 (germline): SGHNT, YYREEE (reference sequence). The CDR3 DNA reads as TGTGCCAGCAGCTTGTTCGGCTCGCGGGAGACCCAGTACTTC. Its protein is CASSLFGSRETQYF.

This clone was picked up many times. The chain links TRBV7-8 to TRBJ2-3; 12 bases are a match to TRBD2. The CDR3 is made up of 17 amino acids. After removal of 4 bases from V and 2 bases from J, the junction contained 7 bases not matched to a gene. The germline V gene has CDR1 SGHVS and CDR2 FQNEAQ. The CDR3 here is CASSSLLAGGFTDTQYF. The CDR3 coding sequence is TGTGCCAGCAGCTCCTTACTAGCGGGGGGTTTCACAGATACGCAGTATTTT.

This clone was seen only once. This chain joins TRBV5-1 and TRBJ2-1; 10 bases are shared with TRBD2. The CDR3 totals 15 residues. J lost 10 bases, V lost 4 bases, and 11 bases had no gene match. CDR1 is SGHRS and CDR2 is YFSETQ in the germline V gene. CDR3 DNA: TGCGCCAGCAGCATCGGCACTAGCGGGGAGAGGGAGCAGTTCTTC. Protein product: CASSIGTSGEREQFF.

The chain combines TRBV18 with TRBJ2-7; a weak D match, TRBD1 (6 bases). The V gene lost 0 bases and the J gene lost 3 bases, with 15 bases spanning the gap. Germline values: CDR1 KGHSH, CDR2 LQKENI. This CDR3 contains 16 residues. The CDR3, as DNA: TGTGCCAGCTCACCACCGTCCGGGGACAAGAGCTACGAGCAGTACTTC. Translating it yields CASSPPSGDKSYEQYF.

The chain joins TRBV9 to TRBJ1-3; D unresolved. CDR1 SGDLS and CDR2 YYNGEE come from the germline V gene. Trimming cost V 0 bases and J 0 bases, with 10 bases left between them. The CDR3 covers 16 residues. The CDR3 DNA follows: TGTGCCAGCAGCGTAGCGGCAGCAGGCTCTGGAAACACCATATATTTT. This encodes CASSVAAAGSGNTIYF.

The chain employs TRBV18 and TRBJ1-1; no clear D. Trimming cost V 3 bases and J 1 base, with 15 bases left between them. This CDR3 has 16 residues. Germline V lookup: CDR1 KGHSH, CDR2 LQKENI. The CDR3, as DNA: TGTGCCAGCTCACCGCTAAACGTTGCATCGAACACTGAAGCTTTCTTT. It codes for CASSPLNVASNTEAFF.

The V gene is TRBV13, the J gene TRBJ1-2; D perhaps matches TRBD1 (6 bases). Trimming left V 0 bases short and J 2 bases short, with 13 bases between. Germline loops: CDR1 PRHDT, CDR2 FYEKMQ (reference sequence). This CDR3 region has 16 residues. The CDR3 loop reads CASSLGLGGANYGYTF. The CDR3 DNA reads TGTGCCAGCAGCTTAGGCCTTGGGGGCGCCAACTATGGCTACACCTTC.

V usage is TRBV19 and J usage is TRBJ1-5; a weak D match, TRBD1 (5 bases). Trimming removed 6 bases at V and 1 base at J, with 19 bases between. Germline loops: CDR1 LNHDA, CDR2 SQIVND (reference sequence). The CDR3 consists of 17 residues. CDR3: CASRPGTGAYSNQPQHF. CDR3 sequence (DNA): TGTGCCAGTAGGCCGGGTACAGGAGCATACAGCAATCAGCCCCAGCATTTT. Combining the CDR3 with reference TRBV19 and TRBJ1-5 gives the whole variable domain DGGITQSPKYLFRKEGQNVTLSCEQNLNHDAMYWYRQDPGQGLRLIYYSQIVNDFQKGDIAEGYSVSREKKESFPLTVTSAQKNPTAFYLCASRPGTGAYSNQPQHFGDGTRLSIL.

The gene calls are TRBV11-2 and TRBJ2-7; 10 nucleotides match TRBD2. The CDR3 is 14 amino acids. Per the germline V gene, CDR1 is SGHAT and CDR2 is FQNNGV. V lost 3 bases to trimming and J lost 4 bases; unmatched junction nucleotides: 3. The DNA of the CDR3 is TGTGCCAGCAGCTTTAGCGGGGGGTATTACGAGCAGTACTTC. It is translated as CASSFSGGYYEQYF.

The CDR3 loop is CASSWTANTEAFF. CDR3 coding DNA: TGTGCCAGCAGTTGGACAGCCAACACTGAAGCTTTCTTT. The rearrangement joins TRBV7-9 to TRBJ1-1, with a possible D match to TRBD1 (6 bases). V was cut by 6 bases and J by 2 bases, with 10 bases left in between. CDR3 length equals 13 residues. Germline V gene lookup returns CDR1 SEHNR and CDR2 FQNEAQ (reference sequence).

V is TRBV5-1 and J is TRBJ1-3; the match to TRBD1 covers 8 bases. The ends lost 4 bases at V and 0 bases at J; junction bases unmatched: 6. From germline, CDR1 is SGHRS and CDR2 YFSETQ. CDR3 length: 16 amino acids. The CDR3 protein is CASSGGGTGSGNTIYF. The DNA of the CDR3 is TGCGCCAGCAGCGGGGGAGGGACAGGCTCTGGAAACACCATATATTTT.